Below are 13 T cell receptor beta chains sequenced from a single sample in a study of blood T cell repertoires in COVID-19. The method was immunoSEQ multiplex PCR; TCRdb's version includes in-frame clones alone and lacks a portion of them. The data contain 200,000 to 250,000 clones, nearly 90% of them seen just once; the ten biggest clones take up approximately 11%. Sequencing was carried out using PBMCs or T cells enriched from blood (not recorded which). These receptors all stem from a man in his thirties or forties who had recovered from COVID-19.

The chain combines TRBV5-6 with TRBJ2-7; 11 nucleotides agree with TRBD1. The CDR3 sequence is 17 residues long. CDR1 is SGHDT and CDR2 is YYEEEE in the germline V gene. Trimming cost V 4 bases and J 3 bases; bases outside gene matches: 12. The CDR3 loop is CASSTPGQGVLNYEQYF. The CDR3 DNA reads as TGTGCCAGCAGCACCCCGGGACAGGGGGTTCTGAACTACGAGCAGTACTTC.

The chain uses TRBV4-1 and TRBJ2-7, with TRBD1 matching over 7 bases. Germline-derived CDR1 and CDR2 are MGHRA and YSYEKL. With V trimmed by 8 bases and J by 7 bases, 14 bases remained unmatched. CDR3 length equals 14 residues. This chain's CDR3 is CASGRQGMGQEQYF. The CDR3 nucleotides are TGCGCCAGCGGGCGACAGGGCATGGGGCAAGAGCAGTACTTC.

The chain joins TRBV27 to TRBJ1-3; D might be TRBD1 (5 bases). V lost 2 bases to trimming and J lost 4 bases, with 12 bases between them. Germline V gene sequence: CDR1 MNHEY, CDR2 SMNVEV (reference sequence). The CDR3 contains 15 residues. Here the CDR3 reads CASSLSPGVGNTIYF. The CDR3 DNA is TGTGCCAGCAGTTTAAGCCCGGGGGTCGGAAACACCATATATTTT.

The J gene is TRBJ2-1, the V gene TRBV18; 14 bases line up with TRBD2. V dropped 2 bases and J dropped 7; count of bases not matched to a gene: 4. Germline V gene sequence: CDR1 KGHSH, CDR2 LQKENI. The CDR3 covers 16 residues. CDR3 in amino acids: CASSPTTSGRANEQFF. CDR3 nucleotide sequence: TGTGCCAGCTCACCAACGACTAGCGGGAGGGCGAATGAGCAGTTCTTC.

About this clone: A read error may produce the germline difference seen at one junction end. The gene calls are TRBV7-7 and TRBJ1-2; 9 positions match TRBD1. This CDR3 has 18 amino acids. Germline CDR1 is SSHAT and CDR2 is FNYEAQ (reference sequence). CDR3 DNA sequence: TGTGCTAGCAGCCGAGTAAGGACAGGGGATACGGCTAACTATGGCTACACCTTC. It is translated as CASSRVRTGDTANYGYTF.

This clone was seen more than once but under ten times. The chain joins TRBV28 to TRBJ2-3, with a weak D call TRBD1 (6 bases). The germline V and J ends were trimmed by 2 bases and 1 base, with 19 bases remaining between them. Germline CDR1 reads MDHEN; CDR2 reads SYDVKM. The CDR3 is made up of 18 amino acids. Here the CDR3 DNA reads TGTGCCAGCAGTTTAGGGGGCGGAGGACACACACGCACAGATACGCAGTATTTT. Translating gives CASSLGGGGHTRTDTQYF. Full variable domain (outside the CDR3, taken from reference TRBV28 and TRBJ2-3): DVKVTQSSRYLVKRTGEKVFLECVQDMDHENMFWYRQDPGLGLRLIYFSYDVKMKEKGDIPEGYSVSREKKERFSLILESASTNQTSMYLCASSLGGGGHTRTDTQYFGPGTRLTVL.

This chain's CDR3 is CASRGSTYSPEQYF. CDR3 DNA sequence: TGTGCCAGCAGGGGTTCGACCTACAGTCCAGAGCAGTACTTC. The rearrangement joins TRBV5-8 to TRBJ2-7; D is uncertain. Trimming stripped 5 bases from V and 7 bases from J, with 19 bases between. This CDR3 is built from 14 residues. Germline V gene lookup returns CDR1 SGHTS and CDR2 YDEGEE.

J is TRBJ1-2 and V is TRBV5-6; TRBD1 might be the D (6 bases). The CDR3 spans 14 residues. In germline, CDR1 is SGHDT, CDR2 YYEEEE. V was cut by 3 bases and J by 7 bases, with 16 bases left in between. The CDR3 sequence: CASSSRGGSGGYTF. CDR3 bases: TGTGCCAGCAGCTCCCGGGGGGGCAGTGGTGGCTACACCTTC.

This CDR3 reads CASSPGTASLNGYTF. The DNA for the CDR3 is TGCGCCAGCAGCCCAGGGACAGCTTCATTAAATGGCTACACCTTC. This rearrangement joins TRBV5-1 to TRBJ1-2; 7 bases map to TRBD1. Germline V gene data show CDR1 as SGHRS and CDR2 as YFSETQ. The junction had 12 bases not matched to a gene; V was cut back by 4 bases and J by 6 bases. The CDR3 runs 15 residues.

The CDR3 spells CASSLVAVWGEGNIQYF. The DNA of the CDR3 is TGTGCCAGCAGCTTGGTAGCTGTCTGGGGGGAAGGAAACATTCAGTACTTC. This rearrangement joins TRBV5-4 to TRBJ2-4; a possible D gene is TRBD2 (6 bases). CDR3 length: 17 residues. The V gene lost 0 bases and the J gene lost 6 bases, with 19 bases spanning the gap. Germline V gives CDR1 SGHNT, CDR2 YYREEE (reference sequence).

The rearrangement uses TRBV19 and TRBJ2-7; 9 positions agree with TRBD1. V shed 9 bases and J 1 base; nucleotides not matched to a gene: 10. Germline CDR1 reads LNHDA; CDR2 reads SQIVND (reference sequence). This CDR3 has 15 amino acids. The CDR3 nucleotides are TGTGCCAGCAATCCTGCCGGGACAGGGTCCTACGAGCAGTACTTC. It yields the protein CASNPAGTGSYEQYF.

The rearrangement uses TRBV7-2 and TRBJ2-5; 7 bases map to TRBD2. The CDR3 is 16 amino acids. V lost 6 bases, J lost 7 bases, and 17 bases stayed unmatched. Per the germline V gene, CDR1 is SGHTA and CDR2 is FQGNSA. In DNA form, the CDR3 reads TGTGCCAGCAGTCGCGGGGGTAGACCAACCTCACGGACCCAGTACTTC. The encoded protein is CASSRGGRPTSRTQYF.

This clone was detected once. The rearrangement joins TRBV5-8 to TRBJ1-1; D perhaps matches TRBD1 (6 bases). Per germline, CDR1 SGHTS and CDR2 YDEGEE. The CDR3 length is 15 residues. V shed 6 bases and J shed 2 bases, with 17 bases lying between them. CDR3 residues: CASTLPTGDNTEAFF. CDR3 DNA: TGTGCCAGCACCCTCCCGACAGGAGATAACACTGAAGCTTTCTTT. Full variable domain (remainder filled in from reference TRBV5-8 and TRBJ1-1): EAGVTQSPTHLIKTRGQQATLRCSPISGHTSVYWYQQALGLGLQFLLWYDEGEERNRGNFPPRFSGRQFPNYSSELNVNALELEDSALYLCASTLPTGDNTEAFFGQGTRLTVV.